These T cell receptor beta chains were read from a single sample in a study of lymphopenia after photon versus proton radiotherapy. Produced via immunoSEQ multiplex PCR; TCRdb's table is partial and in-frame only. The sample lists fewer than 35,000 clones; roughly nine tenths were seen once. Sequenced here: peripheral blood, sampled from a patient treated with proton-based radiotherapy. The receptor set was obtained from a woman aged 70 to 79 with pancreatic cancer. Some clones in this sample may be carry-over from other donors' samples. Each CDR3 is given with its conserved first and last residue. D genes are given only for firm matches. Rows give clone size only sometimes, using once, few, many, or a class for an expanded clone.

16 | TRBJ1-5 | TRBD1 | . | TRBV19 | CASNVDRAGGNQPQHF | TGTGCCAGTAACGTCGACAGGGCGGGGGGCAATCAGCCCCAGCATTTT
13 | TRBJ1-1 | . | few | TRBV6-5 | CASSYMAATEAFF | TGTGCCAGCAGTTACATGGCAGCGACCGAAGCTTTCTTT
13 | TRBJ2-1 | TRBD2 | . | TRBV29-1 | CSAQRESYNEQFF | TGCAGCGCCCAGCGGGAGAGCTACAATGAGCAGTTCTTC
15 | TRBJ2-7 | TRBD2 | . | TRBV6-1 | CASGTGGTSGTEQYF | TGTGCCAGCGGGACAGGGGGGACTAGCGGGACCGAGCAGTACTTC
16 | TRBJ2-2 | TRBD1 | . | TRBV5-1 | CASSLKPQGAAGELFF | TGCGCCAGCAGCTTAAAACCTCAGGGGGCAGCCGGGGAGCTGTTTTTT
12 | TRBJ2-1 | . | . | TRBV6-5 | CATWDSADEQFF | TGTGCCACCTGGGACTCCGCCGATGAGCAGTTCTTC
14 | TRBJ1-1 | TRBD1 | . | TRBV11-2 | CASSADRGQAEAFF | TGTGCCAGCAGCGCGGACAGGGGTCAGGCTGAAGCTTTCTTT
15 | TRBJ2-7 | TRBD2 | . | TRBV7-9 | CASSLGLAGGDEQYF | TGTGCCAGCAGCTTAGGACTAGCGGGCGGAGACGAGCAGTACTTC
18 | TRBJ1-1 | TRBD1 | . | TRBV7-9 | CASSLATGWQGAGTEAFF | TGTGCCAGCAGCTTAGCGACAGGCTGGCAGGGGGCGGGCACTGAAGCTTTCTTT
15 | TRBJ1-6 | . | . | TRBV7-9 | CASSQLSSGNSPLHF | TGTGCCAGCAGCCAGTTGTCTAGTGGGAATTCACCCCTCCACTTT
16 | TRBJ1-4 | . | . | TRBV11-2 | CASSLGSRATNEKLFF | TGTGCCAGCAGCTTAGGTAGTCGCGCAACTAATGAAAAACTGTTTTTT
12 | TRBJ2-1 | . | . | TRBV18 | CASSPFGVEQFF | TGTGCCAGCTCACCTTTCGGGGTCGAGCAGTTCTTC
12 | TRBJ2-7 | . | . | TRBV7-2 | CASSLGGHEQYF | TGTGCCAGCAGCTTAGGCGGGCACGAGCAGTACTTC
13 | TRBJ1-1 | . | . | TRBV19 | CASRTGLNTEAFF | TGTGCCAGTAGGACAGGCCTGAACACTGAAGCTTTCTTT
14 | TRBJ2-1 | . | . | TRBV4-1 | CASTYSEDYNEQFF | TGCGCCAGCACCTACAGTGAAGATTACAATGAGCAGTTCTTC
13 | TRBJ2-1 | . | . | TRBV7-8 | CASSLAGEREQFF | TGTGCCAGCAGCTTAGCAGGGGAGCGCGAGCAGTTCTTC
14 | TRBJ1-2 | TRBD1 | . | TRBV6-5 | CASSRTGREGGYTF | TGTGCCAGCAGCCGGACAGGGCGAGAGGGTGGCTACACCTTC
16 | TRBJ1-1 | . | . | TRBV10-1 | CASSPGWGRSNTEAFF | TGCGCCAGCAGTCCCGGGTGGGGACGGTCGAACACTGAAGCTTTCTTT
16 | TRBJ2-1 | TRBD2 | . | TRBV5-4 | CASSLGGLAGFNEQFF | TGTGCCAGCAGCTTGGGGGGACTAGCGGGATTCAATGAGCAGTTCTTC
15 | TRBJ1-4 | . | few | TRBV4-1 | CASSQDRGNSEKLFF | TGCGCCAGCAGCCAAGACAGGGGTAACAGCGAAAAACTGTTTTTT
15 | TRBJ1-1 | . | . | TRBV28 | CASSSWDRPNTEAFF | TGTGCCAGCAGTTCGTGGGACCGGCCGAACACTGAAGCTTTCTTT
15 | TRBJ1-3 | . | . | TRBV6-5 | CATIRTVGSGNTIYF | TGTGCCACCATCCGGACAGTAGGATCTGGAAACACCATATATTTT
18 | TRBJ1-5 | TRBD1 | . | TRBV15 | CATSRGVRDRGFDQPQHF | TGTGCCACCAGCAGAGGGGTAAGGGACAGGGGATTCGATCAGCCCCAGCATTTT
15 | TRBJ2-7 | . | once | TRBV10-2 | CASSESLGRVYEQYF | TGCGCCAGCAGTGAGTCGTTGGGCAGGGTCTACGAGCAGTACTTC
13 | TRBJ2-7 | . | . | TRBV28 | CASSMGRPYEQYF | TGTGCCAGCAGTATGGGACGGCCATACGAGCAGTACTTC
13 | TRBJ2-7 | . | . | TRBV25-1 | CASSERDRYEQYF | TGTGCCAGCAGTGAAAGGGACCGCTACGAGCAGTACTTC
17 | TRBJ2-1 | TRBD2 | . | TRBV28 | CASSDQGTSGRATEQFF | TGTGCCAGCAGTGATCAAGGGACTAGCGGGAGGGCCACTGAGCAGTTCTTC
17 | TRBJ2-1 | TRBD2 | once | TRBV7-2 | CASSFLAGMLSYNEQFF | TGTGCCAGCAGCTTCCTAGCGGGAATGCTCTCCTACAATGAGCAGTTCTTC
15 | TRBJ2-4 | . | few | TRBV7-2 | CASSLGTTGSDIQYF | TGTGCCAGCAGCTTAGGTACCACAGGGTCGGACATTCAGTACTTC
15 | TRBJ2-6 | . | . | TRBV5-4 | CASSLGGLGANVLTF | TGTGCCAGCAGCTTGGGAGGCTTAGGGGCCAACGTCCTGACTTTC
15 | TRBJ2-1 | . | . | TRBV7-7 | CASSRDFASYNEQFF | TGTGCTAGCAGCCGGGACTTTGCCTCCTACAATGAGCAGTTCTTC
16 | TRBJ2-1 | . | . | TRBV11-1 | CASSSTGQGFYNEQFF | TGTGCCAGCAGCTCGACCGGGCAGGGTTTCTACAATGAGCAGTTCTTC
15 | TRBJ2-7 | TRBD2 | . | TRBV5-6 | CASSLAALAGREQYF | TGTGCCAGCAGCTTGGCCGCCCTAGCGGGACGGGAGCAGTACTTC
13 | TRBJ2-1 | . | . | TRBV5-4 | CASSEDQYNEQFF | TGTGCCAGCAGCGAGGACCAGTACAATGAGCAGTTCTTC
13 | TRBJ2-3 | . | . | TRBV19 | CASSTTETDTQYF | TGTGCCAGTAGTACAACAGAGACAGATACGCAGTATTTT
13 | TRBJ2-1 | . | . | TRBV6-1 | CASSEPFYNEQFF | TGTGCCAGCAGTGAACCCTTTTACAATGAGCAGTTCTTC
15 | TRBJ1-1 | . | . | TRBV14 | CASSQGLWQGTEAFF | TGTGCCAGCAGCCAAGGCTTGTGGCAGGGCACTGAAGCTTTCTTT
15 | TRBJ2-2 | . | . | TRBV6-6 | CASIRGHPNTGELFF | TGTGCCAGCATACGCGGGCACCCGAACACCGGGGAGCTGTTTTTT
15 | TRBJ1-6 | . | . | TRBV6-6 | CASSYSGDYNSPLHF | TGTGCCAGCAGTTACTCGGGGGACTATAATTCACCCCTCCACTTT
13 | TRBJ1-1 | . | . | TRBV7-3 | CASSSRQGGEAFF | TGTGCCAGCAGCTCACGGCAGGGAGGTGAAGCTTTCTTT
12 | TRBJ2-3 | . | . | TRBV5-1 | CASSFNTDTQYF | TGCGCCAGCAGCTTTAACACAGATACGCAGTATTTT
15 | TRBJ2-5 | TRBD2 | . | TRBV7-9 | CASSLGGAGGETQYF | TGTGCCAGCAGCTTAGGAGGAGCGGGAGGAGAGACCCAGTACTTC
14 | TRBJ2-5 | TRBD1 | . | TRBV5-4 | CASSSRQGLETQYF | TGTGCCAGCAGCTCGCGACAGGGTTTGGAGACCCAGTACTTC
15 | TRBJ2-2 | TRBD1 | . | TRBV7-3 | CASSSTGGRTGELFF | TGTGCCAGCAGCTCGACAGGGGGCCGGACCGGGGAGCTGTTTTTT
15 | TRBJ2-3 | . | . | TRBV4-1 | CASSQSEDLEGTQYF | TGCGCCAGCAGCCAATCAGAAGATCTAGAGGGTACGCAGTATTTT
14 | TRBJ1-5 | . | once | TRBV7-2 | CASSLDPPPYPQHF | TGTGCCAGCAGCTTAGACCCCCCCCCATATCCCCAGCATTTT
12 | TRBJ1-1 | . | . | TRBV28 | CASSLSRTEAFF | TGTGCCAGCAGTTTAAGTCGGACTGAAGCTTTCTTT